This T cell receptor (beta chain) is drawn from a study of blood T cell repertoires in COVID-19. The wider study: Spain, Italy and the United States supplied samples that represented acute and convalescent COVID-19. The analysed material was cDNA or gDNA that came from T cells, B-cell-depleted T cells, or PBMCs.

The authors' processing: From reference gene primer amplification, estimates of nucleated cell counts were derived. Profiling relied on immunoSEQ multiplex PCR, and the TCRdb table lists in-frame clones only, not all of them. V, J and clone size derive from that table, while D and trimming were established from the DNA sequence. Altogether some 160,000 clones are present, roughly 81% being singletons, with the ten largest covering around 2.7%. Only a few counts were recorded for this clone. Followed longitudinally, the Seattle patients had been enrolled during active infection. This receptor was identified in a woman aged 80 or over with COVID-19, enrolled during active disease. Sample: peripheral blood.

CDR3 sequence reads: CASSLYGATNEKLFF. In nucleotides, the CDR3 is TGCGCCAGCAGCTTATACGGTGCAACTAATGAAAAACTGTTTTTT. The chain combines TRBV5-1 with TRBJ1-4; D gene ambiguous. Germline V gives CDR1 SGHRS, CDR2 YFSETQ. This CDR3 comprises 15 residues. V lost 2 bases and J 0 bases, leaving 8 bases between the germline ends. The full variable domain, completed using reference TRBV5-1 and TRBJ1-4, is KAGVTQTPRYLIKTRGQQVTLSCSPISGHRSVSWYQQTPGQGLQFLFEYFSETQRNKGNFPGRFSGRQFSNSRSEMNVSTLELGDSALYLCASSLYGATNEKLFFGSGTQLSVL.